Shown below are 7 T cell receptor beta chains from a single sample sequenced in a study of CD8+ T cells in alopecia areata (dated by TCRdb to 2017 to 2018). In light of the paper, this sample's time point label describes: 24 weeks on oral tofacitinib. The intended sense of this specimen's treatment or condition label: oral pan-JAK inhibitor, 5-10 mg twice daily. Libraries were built with the immunoSEQ multiplex PCR assay. For TCR sequencing, RNA was extracted from every sample and reverse transcribed into cDNA to serve as template. TCRdb stores this immuneACCESS table with in-frame sequences only. Part of the clones is absent; in the studies checked, under half of the shortfall reflects unresolved V genes, and no reason is known for the rest. This sample holds over 150,000 clones; 55% to 70% were observed only once. The ten most abundant clones make up 5.5% to 6% of the sample. The sample consisted of CD4+ T cells sorted from blood, taken at week 24, from a patient treated with tofacitinib. These receptors originate from a human donor with alopecia areata.

This clone was seen a handful of times. This sequence joins TRBV6-5 and TRBJ1-6; 8 bases agree with TRBD1. With 10 bases clipped from V and 7 bases from J, the junction kept 3 bases outside the gene matches. Germline values: CDR1 MNHEY, CDR2 SVGAGI. CDR3 length: 12 residues. The CDR3 loop is CATGQANSPLHF. For the CDR3, the DNA is TGTGCCACGGGACAGGCGAATTCACCCCTCCACTTT.

This clone turned up a few times. Within the sample, other DNA sequences also encode this same CDR3. The chain recombines TRBV4-1 with TRBJ2-2; D is ambiguous. The CDR3 spans 14 residues. Germline V gene lookup returns CDR1 MGHRA and CDR2 YSYEKL. Trimming stripped 0 bases from V and 0 bases from J, with 2 bases between. CDR3 DNA: TGCGCCAGCAGCCAAGATCCGAACACCGGGGAGCTGTTTTTT. It translates to CASSQDPNTGELFF.

V gene TRBV19 combines with J gene TRBJ1-2; 8 bases are a match to TRBD1. This CDR3 region has 15 residues. V lost 6 bases to trimming and J lost 7 bases; unmatched junction nucleotides: 13. Germline V gene lookup returns CDR1 LNHDA and CDR2 SQIVND (reference sequence). CDR3: CASRDRQGRGSGYTF. DNA of the CDR3: TGTGCCAGTAGAGACCGACAGGGGCGAGGTTCTGGCTACACCTTC.

V is TRBV9 and J is TRBJ2-1; D remains unclear. The CDR3 contains 16 residues. Germline lookup yields CDR1 SGDLS and CDR2 YYNGEE. The ends were cut back, 0 bases at V and 4 bases at J, with 14 bases in the middle. CDR3 nucleotides: TGTGCCAGCAGCGTAGTCCCGGACCCAGCGTACAATGAGCAGTTCTTC. This codes for CASSVVPDPAYNEQFF.

This clone has just one count. The J gene is TRBJ1-2, the V gene TRBV5-1; D is undetermined. Germline lookup yields CDR1 SGHRS and CDR2 YFSETQ. The CDR3 sequence is 13 residues long. Trimming removed 0 bases at V and 0 bases at J, with 3 bases between. The CDR3 loop reads CASSLETNYGYTF. The CDR3 DNA reads as TGCGCCAGCAGCTTGGAGACTAACTATGGCTACACCTTC.

This sequence joins TRBV5-6 and TRBJ2-3; D is possibly TRBD1 (6 bases). The CDR3 has 15 amino acids. Trimming shortened V by 2 bases and J by 8 bases, and 18 bases separated the two germline ends. Germline CDR1 SGHDT, CDR2 YYEEEE. The CDR3 coding sequence is TGTGCCAGCAGCTTTCCCACACAGGGAATAGGTACGCAGTATTTT. The encoded protein is CASSFPTQGIGTQYF.

A note on this clone: The junction and the germline gene differ at one end; a read error may be behind it. The V call is TRBV25-1, the J call TRBJ2-7; TRBD2 matches at 12 bases. Germline lookup yields CDR1 MGHDK and CDR2 SYGVNS. The CDR3 spans 13 residues. This chain's CDR3 is CASSDHTSGGRHF. DNA for the CDR3: TGTGCCAGCAGTGATCACACTAGCGGGGGGCGACACTTC.